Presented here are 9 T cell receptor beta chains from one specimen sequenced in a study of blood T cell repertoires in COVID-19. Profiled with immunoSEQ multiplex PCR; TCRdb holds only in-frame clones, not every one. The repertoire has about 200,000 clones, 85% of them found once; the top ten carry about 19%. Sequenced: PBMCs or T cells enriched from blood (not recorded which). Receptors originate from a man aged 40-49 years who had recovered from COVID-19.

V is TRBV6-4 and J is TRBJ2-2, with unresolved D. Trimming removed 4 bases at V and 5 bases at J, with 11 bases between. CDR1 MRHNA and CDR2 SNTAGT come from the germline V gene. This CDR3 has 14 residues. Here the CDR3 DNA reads TGTGCCAGCAGTGTAAAACTCTGGACCGGGGAGCTGTTTTTT. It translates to CASSVKLWTGELFF.

The CDR3 DNA reads TGTGCCAGCCGACAGGGTGGCTCCTACGAGCAGTACTTC. The encoded protein is CASRQGGSYEQYF. This rearrangement joins TRBV27 to TRBJ2-7; 7 nucleotides line up with TRBD1. The CDR3 has 13 residues. V lost 8 bases and J lost 0; bases outside the gene matches: 4. CDR1 is MNHEY and CDR2 is SMNVEV in the germline V gene (reference sequence).

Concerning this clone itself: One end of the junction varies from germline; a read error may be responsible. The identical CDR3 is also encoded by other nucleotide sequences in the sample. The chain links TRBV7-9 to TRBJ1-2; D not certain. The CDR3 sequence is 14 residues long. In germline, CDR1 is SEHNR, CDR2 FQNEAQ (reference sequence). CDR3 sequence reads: CASSLAEANYGYTF. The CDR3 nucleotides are TGTGCCAGCAGCTTAGCGGAGGCTAACTACGGCTACACCTTC.

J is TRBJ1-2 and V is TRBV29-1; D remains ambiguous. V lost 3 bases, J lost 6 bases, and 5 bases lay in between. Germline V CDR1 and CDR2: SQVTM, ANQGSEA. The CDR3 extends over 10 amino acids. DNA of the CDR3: TGCAGCGTTGACGGAGATGGCTACACCTTC. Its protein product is CSVDGDGYTF. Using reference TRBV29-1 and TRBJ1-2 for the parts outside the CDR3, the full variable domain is SAVISQKPSRDICQRGTSLTIQCQVDSQVTMMFWYRQQPGQSLTLIATANQGSEATYESGFVIDKFPISRPNLTFSTLTVSNMSPEDSSIYLCSVDGDGYTFGSGTRLTVV.

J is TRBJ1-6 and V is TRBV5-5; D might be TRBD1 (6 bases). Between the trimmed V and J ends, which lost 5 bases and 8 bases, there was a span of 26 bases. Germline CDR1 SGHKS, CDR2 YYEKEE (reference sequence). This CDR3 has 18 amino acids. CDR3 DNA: TGTGCCAGCAGATTCGGGGCCCCTGACCGGGACATCGATTCACCCCTCCACTTT. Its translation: CASRFGAPDRDIDSPLHF. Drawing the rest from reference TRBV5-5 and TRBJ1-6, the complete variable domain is DAGVTQSPTHLIKTRGQQVTLRCSPISGHKSVSWYQQVLGQGPQFIFQYYEKEERGRGNFPDRFSARQFPNYSSELNVNALLLGDSALYLCASRFGAPDRDIDSPLHFGNGTRLTVT.

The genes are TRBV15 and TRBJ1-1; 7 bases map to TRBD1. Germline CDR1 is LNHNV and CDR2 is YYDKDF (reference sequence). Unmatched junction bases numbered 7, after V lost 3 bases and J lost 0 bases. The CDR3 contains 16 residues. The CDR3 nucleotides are TGTGCCACCAGCAGGAAAAGGGACAGCCTGAACACTGAAGCTTTCTTT. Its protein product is CATSRKRDSLNTEAFF.

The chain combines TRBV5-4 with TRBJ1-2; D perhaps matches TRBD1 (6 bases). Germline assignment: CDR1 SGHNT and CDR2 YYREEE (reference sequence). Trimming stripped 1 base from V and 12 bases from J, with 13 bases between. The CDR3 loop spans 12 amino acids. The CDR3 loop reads CASSLMNREDTF. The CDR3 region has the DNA TGTGCCAGCAGCTTGATGAACAGGGAAGACACCTTC.

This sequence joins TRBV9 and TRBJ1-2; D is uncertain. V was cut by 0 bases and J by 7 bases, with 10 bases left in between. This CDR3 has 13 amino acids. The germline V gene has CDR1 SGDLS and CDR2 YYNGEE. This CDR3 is CASSVVEAGGYTF. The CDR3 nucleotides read TGTGCCAGCAGCGTAGTAGAAGCGGGTGGCTACACCTTC.

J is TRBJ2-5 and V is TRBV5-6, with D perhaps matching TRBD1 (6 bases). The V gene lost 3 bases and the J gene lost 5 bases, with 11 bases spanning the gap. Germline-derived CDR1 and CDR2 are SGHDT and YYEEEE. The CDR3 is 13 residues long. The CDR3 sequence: CASSWGQGETQYF. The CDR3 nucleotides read TGTGCCAGCAGCTGGGGACAAGGGGAGACCCAGTACTTC. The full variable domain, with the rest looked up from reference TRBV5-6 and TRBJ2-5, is DAGVTQSPTHLIKTRGQQVTLRCSPKSGHDTVSWYQQALGQGPQFIFQYYEEEERQRGNFPDRFSGHQFPNYSSELNVNALLLGDSALYLCASSWGQGETQYFGPGTRLLVL.